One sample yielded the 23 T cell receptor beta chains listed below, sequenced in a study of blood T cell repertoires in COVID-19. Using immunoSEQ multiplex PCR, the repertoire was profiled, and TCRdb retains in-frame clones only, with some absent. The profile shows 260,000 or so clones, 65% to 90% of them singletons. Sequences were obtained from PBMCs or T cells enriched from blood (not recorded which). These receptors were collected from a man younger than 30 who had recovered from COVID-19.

The CDR3 DNA reads TGCGCCAGCAGCTTGGGGACAGGGGGCCATTATGGCTACACCTTC. Protein sequence: CASSLGTGGHYGYTF. V gene TRBV5-1 combines with J gene TRBJ1-2, with TRBD1 matching 11 bases. V shed 0 bases and J 5 bases; nucleotides not matched to a gene: 3. CDR3 length: 15 amino acids. Germline lookup yields CDR1 SGHRS and CDR2 YFSETQ.

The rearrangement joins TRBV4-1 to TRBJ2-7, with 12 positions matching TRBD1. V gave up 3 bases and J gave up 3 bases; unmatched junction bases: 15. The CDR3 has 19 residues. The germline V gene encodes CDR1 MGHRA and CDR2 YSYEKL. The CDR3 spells CASSHGGTGGAEANYEQYF. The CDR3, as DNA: TGCGCCAGCAGCCATGGGGGGACAGGGGGCGCTGAGGCTAACTACGAGCAGTACTTC.

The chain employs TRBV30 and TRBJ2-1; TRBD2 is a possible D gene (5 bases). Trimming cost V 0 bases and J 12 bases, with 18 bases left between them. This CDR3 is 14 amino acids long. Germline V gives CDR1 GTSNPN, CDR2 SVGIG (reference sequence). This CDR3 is CAWSVWRTDELQFF. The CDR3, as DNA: TGTGCCTGGAGTGTATGGAGGACCGATGAATTGCAGTTCTTC.

The CDR3 spells CATGQGHTDTQYF. DNA for the CDR3: TGTGCCACCGGACAGGGGCACACAGATACGCAGTATTTT. The chain combines TRBV5-4 with TRBJ2-3; 9 bases are shared with TRBD1. Trimming at V came to 9 bases and at J to 2 bases, leaving 4 bases not matched to a gene. This CDR3 spans 13 amino acids. Germline-derived CDR1 and CDR2 are SGHNT and YYREEE (reference sequence).

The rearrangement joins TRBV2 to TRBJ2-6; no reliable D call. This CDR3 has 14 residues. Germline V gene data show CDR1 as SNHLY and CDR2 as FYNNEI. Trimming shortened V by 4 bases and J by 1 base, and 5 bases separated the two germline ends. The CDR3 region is CASSARSGANVLTF. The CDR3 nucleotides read TGTGCCAGCAGTGCTAGATCTGGGGCCAACGTCCTGACTTTC.

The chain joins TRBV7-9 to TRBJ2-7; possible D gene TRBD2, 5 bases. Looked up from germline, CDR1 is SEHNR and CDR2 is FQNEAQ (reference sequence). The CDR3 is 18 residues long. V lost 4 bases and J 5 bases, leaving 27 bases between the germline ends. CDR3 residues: CASSSLWEKGGQAHEQYF. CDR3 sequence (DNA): TGTGCCAGCAGCTCCCTTTGGGAGAAGGGCGGCCAAGCCCACGAGCAGTACTTC.

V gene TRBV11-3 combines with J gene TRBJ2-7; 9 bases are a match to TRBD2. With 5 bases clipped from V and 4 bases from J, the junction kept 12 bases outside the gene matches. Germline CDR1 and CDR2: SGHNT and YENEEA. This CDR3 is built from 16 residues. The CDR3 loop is CASSPHYSGRSYEQYF. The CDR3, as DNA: TGTGCCAGCAGCCCCCACTATAGCGGGAGATCTTACGAGCAGTACTTC.

The CDR3, as DNA: TGCGCCAGCAGTCAATCGAGGCAGGGGGCTCGTGAAAAACTGTTTTTT. Amino acids: CASSQSRQGAREKLFF. This chain uses TRBV23-1 with TRBJ1-4; TRBD1 matches at 8 bases. TRBV23-1 is sorted into the ORF group, with uncertain function. This CDR3 spans 16 amino acids. V shed 0 bases and J 7 bases; nucleotides not matched to a gene: 7.

CDR3 region: CAWRGAGGHDNEQFF. CDR3 coding DNA: TGTGCCTGGAGGGGAGCGGGGGGGCATGACAATGAGCAGTTCTTC. The genes are TRBV30 and TRBJ2-1; 10 bases align to TRBD2. From germline, CDR1 is GTSNPN and CDR2 SVGIG (reference sequence). Trimming took 3 bases from V and 5 from J; bases not matched to a gene: 7. The CDR3 runs 15 residues.

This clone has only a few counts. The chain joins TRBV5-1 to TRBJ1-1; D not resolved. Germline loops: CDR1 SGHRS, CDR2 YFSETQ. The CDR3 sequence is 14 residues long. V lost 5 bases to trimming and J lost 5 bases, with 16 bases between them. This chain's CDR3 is CASREGGSGTEAFF. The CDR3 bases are TGCGCCAGCAGAGAGGGAGGCAGTGGGACTGAAGCTTTCTTT. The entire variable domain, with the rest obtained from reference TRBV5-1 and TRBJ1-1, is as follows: KAGVTQTPRYLIKTRGQQVTLSCSPISGHRSVSWYQQTPGQGLQFLFEYFSETQRNKGNFPGRFSGRQFSNSRSEMNVSTLELGDSALYLCASREGGSGTEAFFGQGTRLTVV.

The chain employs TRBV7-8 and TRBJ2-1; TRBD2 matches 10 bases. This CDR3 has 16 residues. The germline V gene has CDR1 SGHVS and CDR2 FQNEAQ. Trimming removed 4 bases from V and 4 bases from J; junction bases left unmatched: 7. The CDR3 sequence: CASSWKEREGYNEQFF. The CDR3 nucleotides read TGTGCCAGCAGCTGGAAAGAGCGGGAGGGATACAATGAGCAGTTCTTC. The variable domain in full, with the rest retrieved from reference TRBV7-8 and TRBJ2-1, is GAGVSQSPRYKVAKRGQDVALRCDPISGHVSLFWYQQALGQGPEFLTYFQNEAQLDKSGLPSDRFFAERPEGSVSTLKIQRTQQEDSAVYLCASSWKEREGYNEQFFGPGTRLTVL.

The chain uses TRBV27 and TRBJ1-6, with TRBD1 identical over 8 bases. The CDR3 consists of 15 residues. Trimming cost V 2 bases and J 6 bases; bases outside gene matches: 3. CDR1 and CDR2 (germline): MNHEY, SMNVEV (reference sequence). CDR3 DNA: TGTGCCAGCAGTTTAGACGGGACAGGTAATTCACCCCTCCACTTT. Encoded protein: CASSLDGTGNSPLHF.

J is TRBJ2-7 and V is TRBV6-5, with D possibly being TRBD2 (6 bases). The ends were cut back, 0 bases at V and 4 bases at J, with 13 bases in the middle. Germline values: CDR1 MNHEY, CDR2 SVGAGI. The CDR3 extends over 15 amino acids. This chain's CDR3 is CASSYSAGLVYEQYF. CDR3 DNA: TGTGCCAGCAGTTACTCGGCGGGGCTAGTGTACGAGCAGTACTTC.

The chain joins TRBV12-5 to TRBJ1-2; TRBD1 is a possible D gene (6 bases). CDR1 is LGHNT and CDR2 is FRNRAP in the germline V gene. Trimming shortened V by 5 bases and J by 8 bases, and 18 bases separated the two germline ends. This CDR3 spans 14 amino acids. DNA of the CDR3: TGTGCTAGTGGTCCACAGACAGGCCCCTGGGGCTACACCTTC. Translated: CASGPQTGPWGYTF.

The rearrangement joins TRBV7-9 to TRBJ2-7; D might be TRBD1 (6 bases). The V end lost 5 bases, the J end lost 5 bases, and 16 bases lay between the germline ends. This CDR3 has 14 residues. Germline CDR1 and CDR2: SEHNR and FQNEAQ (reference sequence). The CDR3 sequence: CASSAQGFYDEQYF. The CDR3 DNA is TGTGCCAGCAGCGCACAGGGTTTTTACGACGAGCAGTACTTC. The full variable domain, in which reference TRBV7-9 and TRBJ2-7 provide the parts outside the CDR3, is DTGVSQNPRHKITKRGQNVTFRCDPISEHNRLYWYRQTLGQGPEFLTYFQNEAQLEKSRLLSDRFSAERPKGSFSTLEIQRTEQGDSAMYLCASSAQGFYDEQYFGPGTRLTVT.

CDR3 amino acids: CASSPQDRVGGYTF. The CDR3 nucleotides read TGTGCCAGCAGCCCGCAAGACAGGGTTGGAGGCTACACCTTC. This sequence joins TRBV11-2 and TRBJ1-2; 7 bases match TRBD1. The CDR3 is 14 amino acids. V trimming: 5 bases; J trimming: 8 bases; junction bases outside the gene matches: 11. The germline V gene encodes CDR1 SGHAT and CDR2 FQNNGV.

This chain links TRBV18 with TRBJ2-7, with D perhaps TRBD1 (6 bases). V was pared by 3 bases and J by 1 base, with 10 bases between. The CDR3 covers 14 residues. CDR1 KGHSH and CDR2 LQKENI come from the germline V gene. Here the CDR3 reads CASSPGDISYEQYF. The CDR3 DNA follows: TGTGCCAGCTCACCGGGGGACATTTCCTACGAGCAGTACTTC.

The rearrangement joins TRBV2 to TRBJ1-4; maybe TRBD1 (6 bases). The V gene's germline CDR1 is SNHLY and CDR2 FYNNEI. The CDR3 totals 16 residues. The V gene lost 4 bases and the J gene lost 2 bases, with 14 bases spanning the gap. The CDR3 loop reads CASSAGVQSTNEKLFF. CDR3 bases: TGTGCCAGCAGTGCAGGGGTACAGTCCACTAATGAAAAACTGTTTTTT.

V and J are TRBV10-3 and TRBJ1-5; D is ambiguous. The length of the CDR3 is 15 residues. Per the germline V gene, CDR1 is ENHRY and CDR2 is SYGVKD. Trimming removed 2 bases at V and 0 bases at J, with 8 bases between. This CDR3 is CAISEGQYSNQPQHF. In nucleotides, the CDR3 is TGTGCCATCAGTGAGGGGCAGTATAGCAATCAGCCCCAGCATTTT.

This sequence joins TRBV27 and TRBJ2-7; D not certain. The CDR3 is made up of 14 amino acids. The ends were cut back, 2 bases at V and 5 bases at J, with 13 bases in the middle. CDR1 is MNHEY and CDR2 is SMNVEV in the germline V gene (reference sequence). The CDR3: CASSLVYPSHEQYF. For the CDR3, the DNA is TGTGCCAGCAGTTTAGTCTACCCGTCCCACGAGCAGTACTTC.

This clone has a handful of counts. The DNA of the CDR3 is TGTGCCAGTAGCCTTAAGAGACAGGGGGCTTTACGCTCACCCCTCCACTTT. Translating gives CASSLKRQGALRSPLHF. The V and J genes are TRBV19 and TRBJ1-6; the match to TRBD1 covers 10 bases. Germline V gives CDR1 LNHDA, CDR2 SQIVND (reference sequence). CDR3 length equals 17 residues. The V and J ends lost 6 bases and 10 bases, in that order; junction bases with no gene match: 15.

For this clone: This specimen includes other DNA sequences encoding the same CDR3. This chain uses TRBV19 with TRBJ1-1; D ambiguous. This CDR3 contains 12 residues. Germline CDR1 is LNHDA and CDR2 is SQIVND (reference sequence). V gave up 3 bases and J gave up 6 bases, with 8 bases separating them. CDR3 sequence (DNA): TGTGCCAGTAGTATCGGAGTGGCTGAAGCTTTCTTT. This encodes CASSIGVAEAFF.

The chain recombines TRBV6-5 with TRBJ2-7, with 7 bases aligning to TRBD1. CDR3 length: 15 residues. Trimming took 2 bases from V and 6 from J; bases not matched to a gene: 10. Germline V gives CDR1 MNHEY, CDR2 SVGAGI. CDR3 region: CASSYVRTGASEQYF. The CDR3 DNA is TGTGCCAGCAGTTACGTGAGGACAGGTGCATCCGAGCAGTACTTC.